Each of the 9 T cell receptor beta chains below was sequenced from the same sample in a study of cytomegalovirus exposure and HLA in healthy donors. Libraries were prepared by immunoSEQ multiplex PCR; TCRdb keeps only in-frame clonotypes and omits some of them. The data hold 150,000 to 200,000 clones, with 85% observed a single time. The material sequenced was PBMCs. The receptors were gathered from a man between 25 and 39 years old in good health and CMV-seropositive.

This chain uses TRBV10-3 with TRBJ2-3, with 13 bases fitting TRBD2. The V and J ends lost 5 bases and 2 bases, in that order; junction bases with no gene match: 13. The length of the CDR3 is 19 residues. The V gene's germline CDR1 is ENHRY and CDR2 SYGVKD. The CDR3 spells CAISSPTGLAGVPTDTQYF. The CDR3 nucleotides read TGTGCCATCAGTTCTCCAACTGGACTAGCGGGGGTTCCCACAGATACGCAGTATTTT.

V usage is TRBV29-1 and J usage is TRBJ2-7, with 8 positions matching TRBD1. V lost 6 bases, J lost 5 bases, and 6 bases stayed unmatched. CDR3 size: 12 residues. From germline, CDR1 is SQVTM and CDR2 ANQGSEA. CDR3 DNA sequence: TGCAGCGTCCCTCAGGGGGCCCACGAGCAGTACTTC. This gives the protein CSVPQGAHEQYF.

With respect to this clone: The same CDR3 arises from other DNA sequences in this sample as well. V gene TRBV4-1 combines with J gene TRBJ2-7; D is unresolved. This CDR3 contains 15 residues. The germline V gene has CDR1 MGHRA and CDR2 YSYEKL. Trimming removed 0 bases from V and 3 bases from J, with 12 bases in between. CDR3 sequence (DNA): TGCGCCAGCAGCCAAGATTTGGCAGGTAGCTACGAGCAGTACTTC. It specifies CASSQDLAGSYEQYF.

The chain combines TRBV27 with TRBJ2-5; D is possibly TRBD1 (6 bases). CDR1 is MNHEY and CDR2 is SMNVEV in the germline V gene (reference sequence). Trimming removed 3 bases at V and 5 bases at J, with 13 bases between. The CDR3 has 14 residues. For the CDR3, the DNA is TGTGCCAGCAGTTTGGTTGGACAGTGGGAGACCCAGTACTTC. Its protein is CASSLVGQWETQYF.

The chain carries TRBV7-2 and TRBJ2-5; 9 positions agree with TRBD2. Trimming took 0 bases from V and 5 from J; bases not matched to a gene: 7. The germline V gene has CDR1 SGHTA and CDR2 FQGNSA. The CDR3 has 16 residues. CDR3 nucleotide sequence: TGTGCCAGCAGCTTAGCGGGGCGGGGGGGCCGGGAGACCCAGTACTTC. Its protein product is CASSLAGRGGRETQYF.

The chain couples TRBV7-9 to TRBJ2-5; 9 positions match TRBD2. CDR3 size: 15 residues. V lost 7 bases to trimming and J lost 3 bases; unmatched junction nucleotides: 9. Looked up from germline, CDR1 is SEHNR and CDR2 is FQNEAQ (reference sequence). CDR3 sequence: CASTPVAGAKETQYF. Written as DNA, the CDR3 is TGTGCCAGCACTCCCGTAGCGGGGGCCAAAGAGACCCAGTACTTC.

The CDR3 region has the DNA TGTGCCAGCGGCCCGGGACAGGGAAAGACCCAGTACTTC. As protein: CASGPGQGKTQYF. The rearrangement links TRBV5-6 to TRBJ2-5, with TRBD1 matching 9 bases. Germline trimming cut 7 bases from V and 6 bases from J; bases unmatched to any gene: 7. This CDR3 is built from 13 residues. From germline, CDR1 is SGHDT and CDR2 YYEEEE. Complete variable domain (other parts from reference TRBV5-6 and TRBJ2-5): DAGVTQSPTHLIKTRGQQVTLRCSPKSGHDTVSWYQQALGQGPQFIFQYYEEEERQRGNFPDRFSGHQFPNYSSELNVNALLLGDSALYLCASGPGQGKTQYFGPGTRLLVL.

This clone was observed once. This sequence joins TRBV5-8 and TRBJ1-5, with a tentative D call TRBD1 (6 bases). This CDR3 region has 15 residues. Trimming cost V 4 bases and J 1 base, with 12 bases left between them. Germline CDR1 reads SGHTS; CDR2 reads YDEGEE. The DNA for the CDR3 is TGTGCCAGCAGCGCAGGACAGACGAGCAATCAGCCCCAGCATTTT. Translated, it gives CASSAGQTSNQPQHF.

V is TRBV19 and J is TRBJ2-2; D remains ambiguous. The CDR3 is made up of 14 amino acids. Deletions cut 5 bases from V and 4 bases from J, with 11 bases between. Germline CDR1 reads LNHDA; CDR2 reads SQIVND (reference sequence). The CDR3 region has the DNA TGTGCCAGTAGTCTCCCGGAGTTCACCGGGGAGCTGTTTTTT. Amino acids: CASSLPEFTGELFF.